This T cell receptor beta chain was retrieved from a study of blood T cell repertoires in COVID-19. About the study: Sources were T cells, B-cell-depleted T cells, or PBMCs; the material itself was cDNA or gDNA.

The germline V and J ends were trimmed by 0 bases and 0 bases, with 8 bases remaining between them. CDR1 and CDR2 (germline): SEHNR, FQNEAQ (reference sequence). The CDR3 contains 16 residues. Participant age was roughly 18 to 90 years, and participants resided in roughly 24 US areas. Self-reported history from a screening survey and questionnaire set each donor's cohort. Within 2 weeks of study entry, exposed participants had contacted a PCR-confirmed or clinician-diagnosed COVID-19 case. The table came from immunoSEQ multiplex PCR; TCRdb's copy has only in-frame clones and leaves some out. The sample shows 150,000 or so clones, about 85% of them seen only once.

The sequenced material came from PBMCs or T cells enriched from blood (not recorded which). The chain employs TRBV7-9 and TRBJ1-4; unclear D gene. The TCR was taken from a woman aged 40-49 years who had been exposed to COVID-19. In nucleotides, the CDR3 is TGTGCCAGCAGCTTAGCGAACATTGCAACTAATGAAAAACTGTTTTTT. This encodes CASSLANIATNEKLFF.